The 6 T cell receptor beta chains presented below share a single source sample, sequenced in a study of beta chain features in type 1 diabetes. Findings and limits, study-wide: Moderately but significantly shorter TCRB CDR3s were found in Type 1 diabetes patients in all four CD4+ subsets.

These receptors lack a known antigen. As every portion of the isolated RNA was reverse transcribed, the sequencing read expressed TCRB transcripts. This table comes from immunoSEQ multiplex PCR, and its TCRdb copy is limited to in-frame clones, with some not included. The sample contains 680,000 or so clones, about an eighth of which appear only once. Sequenced: naive CD4+ T cells from blood. The receptors derive from a man aged 18 to 35 with type 1 diabetes.

The chain has TRBV11-2 and TRBJ2-7; weak D call: TRBD1 (5 bases). This CDR3 spans 13 amino acids. The germline CDR1 and CDR2 sequences are SGHAT and FQNNGV. V was shortened by 3 bases and J by 2 bases, with 8 bases between the two germline ends. The CDR3 is CASSLRQTYEQYF. The CDR3 nucleotides read TGTGCCAGCAGCTTGAGACAGACCTACGAGCAGTACTTC. Complete variable domain (other parts from reference TRBV11-2 and TRBJ2-7): EAGVAQSPRYKIIEKRQSVAFWCNPISGHATLYWYQQILGQGPKLLIQFQNNGVVDDSQLPKDRFSAERLKGVDSTLKIQPAKLEDSAVYLCASSLRQTYEQYFGPGTRLTVT.

The rearrangement links TRBV20-1 to TRBJ2-7; a weak D match, TRBD1 (5 bases). Germline V CDR1 and CDR2: DFQATT, SNEGSKA (reference sequence). Trimming took 8 bases from V and 2 from J, leaving 10 bases between them. The CDR3 totals 11 residues. The CDR3 nucleotides read TGCAGTCCAAGACAGACCTACGAGCAGTACTTC. Translation gives CSPRQTYEQYF.

Comment on this clone: This same CDR3 is encoded by further DNA sequences in the sample. This chain uses TRBV2 with TRBJ1-1; D uncertain. Germline lookup yields CDR1 SNHLY and CDR2 FYNNEI. The CDR3 has 11 amino acids. V was cut by 5 bases and J by 2 bases, with 3 bases left in between. CDR3 nucleotide sequence: TGTGCCAGCAGTCTCAACACTGAAGCTTTCTTT. It encodes CASSLNTEAFF.

This clone was counted a few times. The chain recombines TRBV7-2 with TRBJ1-2; 7 bases match TRBD1. CDR1 and CDR2 (germline): SGHTA, FQGNSA. The V gene end was trimmed by 1 base and the J gene end by 5 bases; junction bases not matched to a gene: 7. CDR3 length: 15 amino acids. CDR3 residues: CASSLERDSVYGYTF. In nucleotides, the CDR3 is TGTGCCAGCAGCTTAGAGAGGGACAGCGTTTATGGCTACACCTTC. Looking up the rest from reference TRBV7-2 and TRBJ1-2 gives the full variable domain: GAGVSQSPSNKVTEKGKDVELRCDPISGHTALYWYRQSLGQGLEFLIYFQGNSAPDKSGLPSDRFSAERTGGSVSTLTIQRTQQEDSAVYLCASSLERDSVYGYTFGSGTRLTVV.

In this sample, this clone turned up a few times. The same CDR3 arises from other DNA sequences in this sample as well. This chain uses TRBV6-5 with TRBJ1-5; TRBD1 aligns across 9 bases. V lost 0 bases and J lost 4; bases outside the gene matches: 1. The germline V gene encodes CDR1 MNHEY and CDR2 SVGAGI. This CDR3 is built from 15 residues. The CDR3 sequence: CASSYSGTGNQPQHF. CDR3 in DNA: TGTGCCAGCAGTTACTCAGGGACAGGGAATCAGCCCCAGCATTTT.

This clone occurred a few times. This sequence joins TRBV30 and TRBJ1-2; 8 positions match TRBD1. There are 14 residues in the CDR3. After removal of 1 base from V and 3 bases from J, the junction contained 4 bases not matched to a gene. Germline-derived CDR1 and CDR2 are GTSNPN and SVGIG (reference sequence). CDR3 loop: CAWSGLDRDYGYTF. In nucleotides, the CDR3 is TGTGCCTGGAGTGGGCTGGACAGGGACTATGGCTACACCTTC.